There are many counts of the clone carrying this TCR beta chain. Naive CD8 T cells were FACS-sorted by CD8+CD4-CCR7+CD45RA+ markers. This specimen comes from a study of molecular identifiers for immune sequencing clone quantification. V lost 6 bases to trimming and J lost 2 bases; unmatched junction nucleotides: 1. CDR1 and CDR2 from the germline V gene are MNHEY and SVGEGT. The CDR3 is made up of 13 amino acids. Using its own MiXCR run on the PCR reads, TCRdb lists one record per CDR3 protein. The sample includes 250,000 to 400,000 distinct CDR3 sequences, 20% to 25% of them seen just once. Source material: naive CD8+ T cells from blood, with Jurkat cell RNA spiked in. Indicated subset: FACS-sorted CD8+CD4-CCR7+CD45RA+ naive T cells. The chain recombines TRBV6-2 or TRBV6-3 with TRBJ2-7; 10 bases are shared with TRBD1. This sequence was found in a human donor in good health. Some libraries in this study had Jurkat cell RNA spiked in. The CDR3 sequence is CASSDRGPYEQYF. CDR3 coding DNA: TGTGCCAGCAGCGACAGGGGGCCCTACGAGCAGTACTTC.